A single sample gave rise to the 23 T cell receptor beta chains below, sequenced in a study of breast tumors, draining lymph nodes, adjacent tissues. In TCRdb, the multiplex PCR reads were re-called with MiXCR into one record per CDR3 protein. The table lists some 47,000 distinct CDR3 sequences, around 45% of them singletons. The sequenced sample consisted of breast tumor tissue. These receptors were collected from a female donor with breast cancer. Some clones in this sample may be carry-over from other donors' samples.

This clonotype was observed many times. The chain is built from TRBV28 and TRBJ2-7, with unresolved D. The germline V gene has CDR1 MDHEN and CDR2 SYDVKM. CDR3 length equals 14 residues. The V gene lost 3 bases and the J gene lost 2 bases, with 11 bases spanning the gap. In nucleotides, the CDR3 is TGTGCCAGCAGTTTTAGGCCGCAGACCTACGAGCAGTACTTC. This codes for CASSFRPQTYEQYF.

This chain uses TRBV20-1 with TRBJ1-4, with TRBD1 matching over 8 bases. Germline CDR1 reads DFQATT; CDR2 reads SNEGSKA (reference sequence). V shed 5 bases, J shed 8 bases, and the junction held 10 bases outside the gene matches. This CDR3 spans 14 amino acids. CDR3 nucleotides: TGCAGTGCTCCTCGGGACAGGCGTGAAGAAAAACTGTTTTTT. Its protein product is CSAPRDRREEKLFF.

The J gene is TRBJ1-2, the V gene TRBV7-3, with TRBD1 matching 9 bases. The CDR3 has 16 amino acids. CDR1 and CDR2 (germline): SGHTA, FQGTGA. The trim removed 5 bases at V and 8 bases at J, leaving 15 bases unmatched. CDR3 loop: CASSPHPGQGERGYTF. The CDR3 region has the DNA TGTGCCAGCAGCCCCCATCCGGGACAGGGTGAAAGAGGCTACACCTTC.

This chain links TRBV9 with TRBJ1-4; the D gene is possibly TRBD1 (5 bases). The CDR3 sequence is 14 residues long. Trimming removed 3 bases at V and 6 bases at J, with 12 bases between. Germline-derived CDR1 and CDR2 are SGDLS and YYNGEE. CDR3 nucleotide sequence: TGTGCCAGCAGCGGTGGGACGTACGATGAAAAACTGTTTTTT. Translation gives CASSGGTYDEKLFF.

The sample holds many counts of this clonotype. The chain has TRBV7-2 and TRBJ1-5; no firm D call. CDR1 is SGHTA and CDR2 is FQGNSA in the germline V gene. V was pared by 1 base and J by 0 bases, with 7 bases between. The CDR3 is made up of 15 amino acids. CDR3 nucleotide sequence: TGTGCCAGCAGCTTAGGGCCTAATAGCAATCAGCCCCAGCATTTT. It encodes CASSLGPNSNQPQHF.

This clonotype was seen at least ten times. A much larger clone lies a single base off, so this may be a read error. The V gene is TRBV20-1, the J gene TRBJ2-5, with a tentative D call TRBD1 (5 bases). V lost 0 bases to trimming and J lost 1 base, with 15 bases between them. Germline V gene sequence: CDR1 DFQATT, CDR2 SNEGSKA (reference sequence). The CDR3 is made up of 16 amino acids. The CDR3 DNA reads TGCAGTGCTAGAGATCGTGTGGCAGGGCCCCAAGAGACCCAGTACTTC. The encoded protein is CSARDRVAGPQETQYF.

This clonotype was counted at least ten times. The chain combines TRBV7-2 with TRBJ2-3, with D possibly being TRBD2 (5 bases). Trimming took off 1 base at V and 2 bases at J, with 10 bases between the two ends. The CDR3 is 15 amino acids. Germline-derived CDR1 and CDR2 are SGHTA and FQGNSA. CDR3 in DNA: TGTGCCAGCAGCTTAGGGTCTAGCTACACAGATACGCAGTATTTT. Translation gives CASSLGSSYTDTQYF.

The CDR3 DNA reads as TGTGCCATCAGTGGACCGGGACAGAACTATGGCTACACCTTC. It codes for CAISGPGQNYGYTF. V usage is TRBV10-3 and J usage is TRBJ1-2; 7 nucleotides line up with TRBD1. The CDR3 is 14 amino acids. J gave up 2 bases and V 4 bases, and 4 bases lay outside the gene matches. Germline-derived CDR1 and CDR2 are ENHRY and SYGVKD.

The chain carries TRBV20-1 and TRBJ1-2; D possibly corresponds to TRBD1 (5 bases). V lost 0 bases, J lost 3 bases, and 20 bases lay in between. The germline V gene encodes CDR1 DFQATT and CDR2 SNEGSKA (reference sequence). The CDR3 spans 17 residues. Here the CDR3 reads CSARDRRPETAYYGYTF. CDR3 in DNA: TGCAGTGCTAGAGACCGAAGGCCCGAGACAGCATACTATGGCTACACCTTC.

The V and J genes are TRBV20-1 and TRBJ1-2, with no clear D. The CDR3 is made up of 14 amino acids. Trimming took 0 bases from V and 6 from J, leaving 14 bases between them. Germline V gene lookup returns CDR1 DFQATT and CDR2 SNEGSKA (reference sequence). The CDR3 sequence is CSAREVLGIDGYTF. DNA for the CDR3: TGCAGTGCTAGAGAAGTACTGGGGATCGATGGCTACACCTTC.

The chain uses TRBV20-1 and TRBJ2-5, with unresolved D. V gave up 1 base and J gave up 5 bases, with 5 bases separating them. Germline V gene lookup returns CDR1 DFQATT and CDR2 SNEGSKA (reference sequence). The CDR3 consists of 11 residues. The CDR3 region is CSARARETQYF. The DNA for the CDR3 is TGCAGTGCTAGAGCCCGGGAGACCCAGTACTTC.

This clonotype was counted many times. The gene calls are TRBV7-2 and TRBJ1-2; D is ambiguous. This CDR3 is 13 amino acids long. CDR1 is SGHTA, CDR2 FQGNSA, per germline. The ends were cut back, 5 bases at V and 8 bases at J, with 15 bases in the middle. The CDR3 region has the DNA TGTGCCAGCAGCCCTTCGGAGGGAGGCGGCTACACCTTC. The encoded protein is CASSPSEGGGYTF. The variable domain in full, completed from reference TRBV7-2 and TRBJ1-2, reads GAGVSQSPSNKVTEKGKDVELRCDPISGHTALYWYRQSLGQGLEFLIYFQGNSAPDKSGLPSDRFSAERTGGSVSTLTIQRTQQEDSAVYLCASSPSEGGGYTFGSGTRLTVV.

This clonotype came up many times. This chain links TRBV29-1 with TRBJ1-2; D ambiguous. The V gene's germline CDR1 is SQVTM and CDR2 ANQGSEA. Between the trimmed V and J ends, which lost 4 bases and 1 base, there was a span of 10 bases. The CDR3 is 13 residues long. The DNA of the CDR3 is TGCAGCGTTGTTAGTGCCAGTAACTATGGCTACACCTTC. Translation gives CSVVSASNYGYTF.

The rearrangement uses TRBV12-3 or TRBV12-4 and TRBJ2-1; 7 bases align to TRBD1. The junction had 14 bases not matched to a gene; V was cut back by 5 bases and J by 4 bases. CDR3 length equals 17 residues. The CDR3 region is CASSLTITGAQYNEQFF. In nucleotides, the CDR3 is TGTGCCAGCAGTCTCACCATCACAGGGGCGCAATACAATGAGCAGTTCTTC.

This clonotype has at least ten counts. Here the CDR3 DNA reads TGTGCCAGCAGCCAGGGGGCTCAGTCCTACAATGAGCAGTTCTTC. This gives the protein CASSQGAQSYNEQFF. The chain uses TRBV4-2 and TRBJ2-1; D might be TRBD1 (6 bases). Germline CDR1 is LGHNA and CDR2 is YNFKEQ. Trimming shortened V by 3 bases and J by 1 base, and 10 bases separated the two germline ends. This CDR3 is 15 amino acids long.

This sequence joins TRBV10-3 and TRBJ2-2, with TRBD2 identical over 9 bases. Germline V gene sequence: CDR1 ENHRY, CDR2 SYGVKD. V was clipped by 6 bases and J by 7 bases; unmatched bases: 9. The length of the CDR3 is 15 residues. CDR3 sequence (DNA): TGTGCCATCAGCGTAGCGGGAGTAGAAGTCGGGGAGCTGTTTTTT. This gives the protein CAISVAGVEVGELFF.

This clonotype has at least ten counts. CDR3 in DNA: TGTGCCAGCAGCTTGGAGTCTGGGGCCAACGTCCTGACTTTC. Its protein product is CASSLESGANVLTF. J is TRBJ2-6 and V is TRBV5-4; D is ambiguous. Between the trimmed V and J ends, which lost 0 bases and 1 base, there was a span of 2 bases. Germline assignment: CDR1 SGHNT and CDR2 YYREEE (reference sequence). The CDR3 extends over 14 amino acids.

The rearrangement joins TRBV11-2 to TRBJ1-1; D gene uncertain. The germline V gene has CDR1 SGHAT and CDR2 FQNNGV. Trimming cost V 5 bases and J 1 base, with 8 bases left between them. The length of the CDR3 is 13 residues. CDR3 DNA: TGTGCCAGCAGCCCCCCCGGGAACACTGAAGCTTTCTTT. The encoded protein is CASSPPGNTEAFF.

This clonotype occurred many times. It may be a read error: a sequence one base away is much more abundant. The rearrangement links TRBV11-3 to TRBJ2-5, with D possibly matching TRBD1 (6 bases). Trimming took off 5 bases at V and 5 bases at J, with 21 bases between the two ends. This CDR3 comprises 16 residues. The germline V gene has CDR1 SGHNT and CDR2 YENEEA. The CDR3 loop reads CASSRGRRPGGETQYF. CDR3 DNA: TGTGCCAGCAGCAGGGGGAGAAGACCGGGCGGCGAGACCCAGTACTTC.

This clonotype was seen ten or more times. V and J are TRBV7-3 and TRBJ2-1; possibly TRBD2 for D (6 bases). The V and J ends lost 5 bases and 8 bases respectively, with 22 bases between them. Germline V CDR1 and CDR2: SGHTA, FQGTGA. The CDR3 runs to 16 residues. CDR3 residues: CASSPHSGPSVYEQFF. The CDR3, as DNA: TGTGCCAGCAGCCCCCACAGCGGGCCTTCGGTCTATGAGCAGTTCTTC.

This clonotype is classed as medium-sized. The chain recombines TRBV10-1 with TRBJ1-6; a possible D gene is TRBD1 (5 bases). Germline V CDR1 and CDR2: WNHNN, SYGVQD (reference sequence). There are 14 residues in the CDR3. The V end lost 10 bases, the J end lost 8 bases, and 18 bases lay between the germline ends. CDR3 region: CAICMRTCDSPLHF. CDR3 in DNA: TGCGCCATCTGTATGAGGACATGTGATTCACCCCTCCACTTT.

The sample holds many counts of this clonotype. The CDR3 DNA reads TGTGCCAGCAGCTTGGTACGAACTACCGAGCAGTACTTC. Protein sequence: CASSLVRTTEQYF. V is TRBV5-8 and J is TRBJ2-7, with D uncertain. Germline V gene lookup returns CDR1 SGHTS and CDR2 YDEGEE. The ends were cut back, 0 bases at V and 6 bases at J, with 10 bases in the middle. The CDR3 extends over 13 amino acids.

Of note for this clonotype: A much bigger clone sits one base away, suggesting this may be a read error. The chain links TRBV7-9 to TRBJ2-4; 10 bases are shared with TRBD1. The germline gives CDR1 SEHNR, CDR2 FQNEAQ (reference sequence). The CDR3 contains 15 residues. The CDR3 is CASSEAGTGVFIQHF. DNA for the CDR3: TGTGCCAGCAGCGAGGCCGGGACAGGGGTGTTCATTCAGCACTTC.